One sample yielded the 10 T cell receptor beta chains listed below, sequenced in a study of T cell changes during pregnancy in multiple sclerosis. Only in-frame clones appear in the TCRdb table, and some are missing; sequencing was by immunoSEQ multiplex PCR. Of some 100,000 clones in the sample, around 93% were seen once. The sample in question was peripheral blood, obtained after pregnancy. All receptors derive from a female donor with multiple sclerosis, enrolled in a pregnancy study.

This clone has a handful of counts. V is TRBV12-5 and J is TRBJ2-7; perhaps TRBD2 as D (7 bases). Germline V gene lookup returns CDR1 LGHNT and CDR2 FRNRAP. The V and J ends lost 0 bases and 6 bases respectively, with 15 bases between them. CDR3 length: 15 residues. In DNA form, the CDR3 reads TGTGCTAGTGGTTTGGTAGGGGGGGGCTGGGTCGAGCAGTACTTC. Residues: CASGLVGGGWVEQYF.

V gene TRBV5-1 combines with J gene TRBJ1-4, with TRBD1 identical over 11 bases. In germline, CDR1 is SGHRS, CDR2 YFSETQ. V was pared by 7 bases and J by 4 bases, with 18 bases of the junction left unmatched. The CDR3 totals 19 residues. Here the CDR3 reads CASRLYGTGGSSVNEKLFF. DNA of the CDR3: TGCGCCAGCCGACTCTACGGGACAGGGGGTTCCAGCGTTAATGAAAAACTGTTTTTT.

The rearrangement joins TRBV7-9 to TRBJ1-2; D remains ambiguous. The CDR3 extends over 15 amino acids. Looked up from germline, CDR1 is SEHNR and CDR2 is FQNEAQ (reference sequence). Trimming took off 4 bases at V and 5 bases at J, with 17 bases between the two ends. CDR3 protein: CASSYGEQEMYGYTF. The CDR3 nucleotides are TGTGCCAGCAGCTACGGGGAGCAAGAAATGTATGGCTACACCTTC.

V is TRBV19 and J is TRBJ2-7; 9 positions match TRBD1. Germline loops: CDR1 LNHDA, CDR2 SQIVND (reference sequence). The CDR3 totals 12 residues. J lost 5 bases, V lost 11 bases, and 7 bases had no gene match. The CDR3 sequence is CAGVDRGDEQYF. CDR3 DNA sequence: TGTGCCGGAGTAGACAGGGGGGACGAGCAGTACTTC.

The genes are TRBV18 and TRBJ2-7; 8 bases fit TRBD1. V was clipped by 3 bases and J by 1 base; unmatched bases: 8. CDR1 and CDR2 from the germline V gene are KGHSH and LQKENI. This CDR3 has 16 amino acids. The CDR3 spells CASSPFRGLLSYEQYF. The CDR3 bases are TGTGCCAGCTCACCCTTCAGGGGGCTTTTGTCCTACGAGCAGTACTTC. The full variable domain, in which reference TRBV18 and TRBJ2-7 provide the parts outside the CDR3, is NAGVMQNPRHLVRRRGQEARLRCSPMKGHSHVYWYRQLPEEGLKFMVYLQKENIIDESGMPKERFSAEFPKEGPSILRIQQVVRGDSAAYFCASSPFRGLLSYEQYFGPGTRLTVT.

The chain carries TRBV5-4 and TRBJ2-7; TRBD1 agrees at 10 bases. The V gene end was trimmed by 4 bases and the J gene end by 6 bases; junction bases not matched to a gene: 10. The germline V gene encodes CDR1 SGHNT and CDR2 YYREEE (reference sequence). The CDR3 has 15 residues. The CDR3 loop is CASSGTGTGALEQYF. The CDR3, as DNA: TGTGCCAGCAGCGGTACCGGGACAGGGGCCCTCGAGCAGTACTTC.

This CDR3 is CAWSGTVSNEQFF. In nucleotides, the CDR3 is TGTGCCTGGAGTGGGACAGTATCGAATGAGCAGTTCTTC. The rearrangement uses TRBV30 and TRBJ2-1; tentatively, D is TRBD1 (6 bases). Trimming took 1 base from V and 7 from J, leaving 11 bases between them. CDR1 and CDR2 from the germline V gene are GTSNPN and SVGIG (reference sequence). There are 13 residues in the CDR3.

The chain carries TRBV6-5 and TRBJ2-1; D possibly corresponds to TRBD2 (5 bases). CDR1 is MNHEY and CDR2 is SVGAGI in the germline V gene. Trimming stripped 6 bases from V and 7 bases from J, with 13 bases between. The CDR3 covers 13 residues. CDR3 loop: CASRFARENEQFF. The CDR3, as DNA: TGTGCCAGCAGGTTCGCTAGGGAGAATGAGCAGTTCTTC.

The chain recombines TRBV13 with TRBJ2-2; 9 nucleotides agree with TRBD2. The CDR3 extends over 16 amino acids. The trim removed 1 base at V and 8 bases at J, leaving 8 bases unmatched. CDR1 and CDR2 from the germline V gene are PRHDT and FYEKMQ (reference sequence). The CDR3 protein is CASSLEVAGDTGELFF. In DNA, the CDR3 is TGTGCCAGCAGCTTAGAAGTAGCGGGAGATACAGGGGAGCTGTTTTTT.

This chain links TRBV6-1 with TRBJ2-7, with 8 positions matching TRBD1. CDR3 length: 13 residues. The V and J ends lost 6 bases and 5 bases, in that order; junction bases with no gene match: 6. The germline gives CDR1 MNHNS, CDR2 SASEGT. CDR3 nucleotide sequence: TGTGCCAGCAGGAAGACAGGGGTCAACGAGCAGTACTTC. Amino acids: CASRKTGVNEQYF.